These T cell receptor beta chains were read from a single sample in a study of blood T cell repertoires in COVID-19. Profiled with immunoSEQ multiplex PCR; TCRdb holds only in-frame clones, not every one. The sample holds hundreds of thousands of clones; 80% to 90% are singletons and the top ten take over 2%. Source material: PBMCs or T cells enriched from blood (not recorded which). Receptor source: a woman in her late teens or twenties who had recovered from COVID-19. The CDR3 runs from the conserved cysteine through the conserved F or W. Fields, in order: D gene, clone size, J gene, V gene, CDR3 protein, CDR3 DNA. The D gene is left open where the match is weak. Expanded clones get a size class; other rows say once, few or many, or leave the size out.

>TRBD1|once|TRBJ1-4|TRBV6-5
CASRPDRGPYEKLFF
TGTGCCAGCAGACCCGACAGGGGGCCGTATGAAAAACTGTTTTTT
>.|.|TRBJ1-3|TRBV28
CASTPTFRTGISGNTIYF
TGTGCCAGCACCCCTACTTTCCGAACAGGCATCTCTGGAAACACCATATATTTT
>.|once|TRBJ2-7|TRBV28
CASSFRGGPYEQYF
TGTGCCAGCAGTTTCCGGGGAGGCCCCTACGAGCAGTACTTC
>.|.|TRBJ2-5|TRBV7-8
CASTPELLGGAETQYF
TGTGCCAGCACCCCCGAGCTCCTAGGGGGGGCCGAGACCCAGTACTTC
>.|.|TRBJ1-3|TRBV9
CASSVGSITGNTIYF
TGTGCCAGCAGCGTAGGCAGTATCACTGGAAACACCATATATTTT
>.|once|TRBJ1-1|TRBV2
CASSEPPGNTEAFF
TGTGCCAGCAGTGAACCCCCGGGGAACACTGAAGCTTTCTTT
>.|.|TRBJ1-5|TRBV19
CASSMGGTGNSNQPQHF
TGTGCCAGTAGTATGGGAGGAACCGGTAATAGCAATCAGCCCCAGCATTTT
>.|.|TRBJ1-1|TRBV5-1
CASSPWGQTEAFF
TGCGCCAGCAGCCCGTGGGGACAAACTGAAGCTTTCTTT
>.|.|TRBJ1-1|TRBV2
CASRVAEAFF
TGTGCCAGCCGGGTGGCTGAAGCTTTCTTT
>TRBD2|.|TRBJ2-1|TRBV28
CALGRASGVYNEQFF
TGTGCCTTAGGCAGGGCTAGCGGGGTTTACAATGAGCAGTTCTTC
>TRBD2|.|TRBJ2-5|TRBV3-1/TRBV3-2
CASSQETSGQETQYF
TGTGCCAGCAGCCAAGAAACTAGCGGCCAAGAGACCCAGTACTTC
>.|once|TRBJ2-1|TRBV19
CASRSGAGSYNEQFF
TGTGCCAGTAGATCTGGCGCGGGCTCCTACAATGAGCAGTTCTTC
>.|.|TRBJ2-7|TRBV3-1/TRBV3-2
CASSPGTTSYEQYF
TGTGCCAGCAGCCCAGGGACAACTTCCTACGAGCAGTACTTC
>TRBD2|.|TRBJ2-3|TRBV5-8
CASSPYSGGPDTQYF
TGTGCCAGCAGCCCTTATAGCGGGGGGCCAGATACGCAGTATTTT
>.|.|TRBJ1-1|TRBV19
CASSISPNTEAFF
TGTGCCAGTAGTATTAGTCCGAACACTGAAGCTTTCTTT
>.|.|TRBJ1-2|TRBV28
CASSASSQGRLGYTF
TGTGCCAGCAGCGCATCCTCTCAGGGAAGGCTTGGCTACACCTTC
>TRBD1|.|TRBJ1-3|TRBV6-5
CASSHRGLGNTIYF
TGTGCCAGCAGTCACAGGGGGCTTGGGAACACCATATATTTT
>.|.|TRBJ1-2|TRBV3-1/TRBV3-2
CASSPGGYYTF
TGTGCCAGCAGCCCCGGGGGGTACTACACCTTC
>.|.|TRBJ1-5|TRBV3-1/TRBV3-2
CASSTRLGNQPQHF
TGTGCCAGCTCAACGAGGCTGGGCAATCAGCCCCAGCATTTT
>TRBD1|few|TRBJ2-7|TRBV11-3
CASSLGTGIYEQYF
TGTGCCAGCAGCCTGGGGACAGGCATCTACGAGCAGTACTTC
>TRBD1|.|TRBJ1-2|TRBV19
CASSILDRGGGYTF
TGTGCCAGTAGTATCCTGGACAGGGGCGGTGGCTACACCTTC
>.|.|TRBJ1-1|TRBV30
CAWSFGGRTDTEAFF
TGTGCCTGGAGTTTTGGCGGCAGGACAGACACTGAAGCTTTCTTT
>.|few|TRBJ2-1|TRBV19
CASSSGQQNEQFF
TGTGCCAGTAGTAGCGGACAACAAAATGAGCAGTTCTTC
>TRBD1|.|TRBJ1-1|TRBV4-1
CASSQVTPTGSDTEAFF
TGCGCCAGCAGCCAAGTTACCCCGACAGGGTCGGACACTGAAGCTTTCTTT
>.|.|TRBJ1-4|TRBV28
CASSFRRTDFLTNEKLFF
TGTGCCAGCAGTTTCCGACGGACAGACTTTTTAACTAATGAAAAACTGTTTTTT
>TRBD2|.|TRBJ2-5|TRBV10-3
CAISPGLAGEGETQYF
TGTGCCATCAGTCCCGGACTAGCGGGGGAAGGAGAGACCCAGTACTTC